This T cell receptor beta chain derives from a study of cytomegalovirus exposure and HLA in healthy donors. In the study overall: The approximately 120 validation repertoires and the 666 first-cohort repertoires shared a platform, a later analysis reported.

Assay: immunoSEQ multiplex PCR; the TCRdb copy retains only in-frame clones and omits some. The repertoire holds approximately 97,000 clones, with around 96% as singletons. Findings of the study overall: Reportedly, diagnosis of cytomegalovirus status by the classifier showed high specificity and sensitivity. The finding came from a later analysis; first-cohort TCR clusters tended to co-occur in the roughly 110 validation repertoires.

Germline loops: CDR1 SGDLS, CDR2 YYNGEE. J was trimmed by 3 bases and V by 0 bases; bases with no gene match: 10. The CDR3 is 18 residues long. Only one count was recorded for this clone. Its target is not known. Donors came from a validation cohort of 90 to 150 subjects, distinct from the first 666-subject cohort. The chain has TRBV9 and TRBJ2-3; 10 positions agree with TRBD2. Sequencing was performed on PBMCs. This TCR came from a young woman in good health and CMV-seronegative. The CDR3 reads CASSVGPFSGGSTDTQYF. CDR3 bases: TGTGCCAGCAGCGTAGGCCCCTTTAGCGGGGGGAGTACAGATACGCAGTATTTT. The whole variable domain, filled in from reference TRBV9 and TRBJ2-3, reads DSGVTQTPKHLITATGQRVTLRCSPRSGDLSVYWYQQSLDQGLQFLIQYYNGEERAKGNILERFSAQQFPDLHSELNLSSLELGDSALYFCASSVGPFSGGSTDTQYFGPGTRLTVL.